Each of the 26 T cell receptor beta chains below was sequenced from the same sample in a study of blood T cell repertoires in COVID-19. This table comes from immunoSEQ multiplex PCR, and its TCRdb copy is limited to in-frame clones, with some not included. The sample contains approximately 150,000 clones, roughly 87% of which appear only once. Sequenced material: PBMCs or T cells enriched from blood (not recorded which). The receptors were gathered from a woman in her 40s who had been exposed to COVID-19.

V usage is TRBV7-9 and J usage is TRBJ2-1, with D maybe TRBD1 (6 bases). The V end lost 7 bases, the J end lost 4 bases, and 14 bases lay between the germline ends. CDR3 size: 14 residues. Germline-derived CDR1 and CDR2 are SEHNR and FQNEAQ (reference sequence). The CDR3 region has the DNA TGTGCCAGCACCGGACAGCGAACATACAATGAGCAGTTCTTC. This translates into CASTGQRTYNEQFF.

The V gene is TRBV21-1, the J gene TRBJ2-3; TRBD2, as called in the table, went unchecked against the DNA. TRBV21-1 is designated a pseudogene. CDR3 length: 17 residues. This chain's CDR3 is CASSKAETSEITDTQYF. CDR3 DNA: TGTGCCAGCAGCAAAGCTGAGACTAGCGAGATCACAGATACGCAGTATTTT.

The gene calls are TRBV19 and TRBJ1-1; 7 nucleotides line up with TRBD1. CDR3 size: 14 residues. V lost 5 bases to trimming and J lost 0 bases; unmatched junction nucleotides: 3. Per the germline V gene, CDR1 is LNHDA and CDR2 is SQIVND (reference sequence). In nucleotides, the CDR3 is TGTGCCAGTAGTTGGGACAGCTTGAACACTGAAGCTTTCTTT. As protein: CASSWDSLNTEAFF.

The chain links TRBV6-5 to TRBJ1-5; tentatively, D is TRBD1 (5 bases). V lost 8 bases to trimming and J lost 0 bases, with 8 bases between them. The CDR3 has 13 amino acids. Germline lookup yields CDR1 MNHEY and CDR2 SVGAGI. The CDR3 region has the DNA TGTGCCAGCGGGGGGAATAGCAATCAGCCCCAGCATTTT. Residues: CASGGNSNQPQHF.

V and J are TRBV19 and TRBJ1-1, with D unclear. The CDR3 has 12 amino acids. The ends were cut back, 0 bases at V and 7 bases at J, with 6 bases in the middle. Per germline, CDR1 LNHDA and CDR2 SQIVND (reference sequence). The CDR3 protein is CASSIEQHEAFF. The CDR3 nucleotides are TGTGCCAGTAGTATAGAACAGCATGAAGCTTTCTTT.

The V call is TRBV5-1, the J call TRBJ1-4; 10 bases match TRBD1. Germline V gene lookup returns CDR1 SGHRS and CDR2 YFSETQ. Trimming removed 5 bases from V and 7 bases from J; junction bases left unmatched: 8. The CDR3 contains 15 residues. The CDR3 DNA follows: TGCGCCAGCAGGGACAGGGGGTTGATTGGTGAAAAACTGTTTTTT. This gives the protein CASRDRGLIGEKLFF.

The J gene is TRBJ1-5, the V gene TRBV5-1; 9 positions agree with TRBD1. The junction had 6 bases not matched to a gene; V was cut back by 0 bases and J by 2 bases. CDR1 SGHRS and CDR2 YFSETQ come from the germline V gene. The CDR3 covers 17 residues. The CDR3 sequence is CASSLEGTGIGNQPQHF. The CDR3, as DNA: TGCGCCAGCAGCTTGGAAGGGACAGGGATTGGCAATCAGCCCCAGCATTTT. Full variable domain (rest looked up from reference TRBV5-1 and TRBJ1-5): KAGVTQTPRYLIKTRGQQVTLSCSPISGHRSVSWYQQTPGQGLQFLFEYFSETQRNKGNFPGRFSGRQFSNSRSEMNVSTLELGDSALYLCASSLEGTGIGNQPQHFGDGTRLSIL.

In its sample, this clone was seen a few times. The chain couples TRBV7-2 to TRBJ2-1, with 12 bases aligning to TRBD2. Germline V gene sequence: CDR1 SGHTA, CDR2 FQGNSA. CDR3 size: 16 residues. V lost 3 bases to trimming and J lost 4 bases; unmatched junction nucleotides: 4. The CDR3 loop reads CASSFGLAGGYNEQFF. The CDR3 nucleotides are TGTGCCAGCAGCTTTGGGCTAGCGGGAGGGTACAATGAGCAGTTCTTC.

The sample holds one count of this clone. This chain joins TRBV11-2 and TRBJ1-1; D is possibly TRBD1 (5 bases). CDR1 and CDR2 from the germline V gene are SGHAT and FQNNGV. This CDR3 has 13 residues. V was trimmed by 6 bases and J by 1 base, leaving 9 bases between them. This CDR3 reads CASRFGGNTEAFF. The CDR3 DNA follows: TGTGCCAGCAGATTCGGGGGGAACACTGAAGCTTTCTTT.

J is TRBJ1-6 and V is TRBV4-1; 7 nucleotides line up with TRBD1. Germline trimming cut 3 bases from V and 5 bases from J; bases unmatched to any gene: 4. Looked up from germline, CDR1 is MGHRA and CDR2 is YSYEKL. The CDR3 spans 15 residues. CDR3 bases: TGCGCCAGCAGCCACTTGACAGGGAATAATTCACCCCTCCACTTT. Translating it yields CASSHLTGNNSPLHF.

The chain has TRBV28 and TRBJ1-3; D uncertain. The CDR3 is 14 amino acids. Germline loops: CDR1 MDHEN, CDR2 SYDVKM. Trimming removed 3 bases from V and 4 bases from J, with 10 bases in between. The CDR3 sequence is CASSFAIRGNTIYF. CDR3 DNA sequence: TGTGCCAGCAGTTTTGCGATCAGGGGAAACACCATATATTTT.

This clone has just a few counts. CDR3 in amino acids: CASSEGDTNQPQHF. The CDR3 bases are TGTGCCAGCAGTGAAGGGGACACGAATCAGCCCCAGCATTTT. This chain uses TRBV6-1 with TRBJ1-5; D is possibly TRBD1 (6 bases). Trimming left V 1 base short and J 4 bases short, with 8 bases between. This CDR3 has 14 residues. From germline, CDR1 is MNHNS and CDR2 SASEGT.

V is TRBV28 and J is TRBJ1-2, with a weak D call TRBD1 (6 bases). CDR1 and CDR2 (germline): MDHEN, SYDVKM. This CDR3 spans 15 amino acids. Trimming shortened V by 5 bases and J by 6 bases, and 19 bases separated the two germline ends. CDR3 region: CASSGTGKGLDGYTF. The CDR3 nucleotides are TGTGCCAGCAGTGGCACAGGGAAAGGTCTTGATGGCTACACCTTC.

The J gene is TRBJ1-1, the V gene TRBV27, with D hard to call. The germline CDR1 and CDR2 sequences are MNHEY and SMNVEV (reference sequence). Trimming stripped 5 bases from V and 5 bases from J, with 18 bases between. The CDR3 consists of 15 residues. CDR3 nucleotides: TGTGCCAGCAGTCGTCATTTAGGGAGCAGAACTGAAGCTTTCTTT. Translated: CASSRHLGSRTEAFF.

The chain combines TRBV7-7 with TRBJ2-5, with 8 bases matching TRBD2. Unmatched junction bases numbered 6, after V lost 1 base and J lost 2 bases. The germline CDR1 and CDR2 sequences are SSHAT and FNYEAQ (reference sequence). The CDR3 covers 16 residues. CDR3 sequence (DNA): TGTGCCAGCAGCTTAGGCGGGGGGACCGTGCAAGAGACCCAGTACTTC. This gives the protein CASSLGGGTVQETQYF.

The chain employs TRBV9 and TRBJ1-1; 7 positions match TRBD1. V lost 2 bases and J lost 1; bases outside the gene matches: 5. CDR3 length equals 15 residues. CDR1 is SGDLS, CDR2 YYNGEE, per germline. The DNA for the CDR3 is TGTGCCAGCAGCGTTTGGGACAGAGAGAACACTGAAGCTTTCTTT. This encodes CASSVWDRENTEAFF.

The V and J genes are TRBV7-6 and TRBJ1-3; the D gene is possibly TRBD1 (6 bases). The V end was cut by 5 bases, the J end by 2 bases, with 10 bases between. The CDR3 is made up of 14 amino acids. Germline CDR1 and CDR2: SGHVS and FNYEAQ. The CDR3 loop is CASSLQGAGNTIYF. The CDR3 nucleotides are TGTGCCAGCAGCCTACAGGGAGCTGGAAACACCATATATTTT.

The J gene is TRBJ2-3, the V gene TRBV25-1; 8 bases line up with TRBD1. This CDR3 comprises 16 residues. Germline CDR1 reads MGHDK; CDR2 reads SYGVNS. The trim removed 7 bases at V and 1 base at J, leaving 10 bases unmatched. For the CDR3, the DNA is TGTGCCAGCAAAATATCAGGGGGCGCGGGCACAGATACGCAGTATTTT. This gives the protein CASKISGGAGTDTQYF.

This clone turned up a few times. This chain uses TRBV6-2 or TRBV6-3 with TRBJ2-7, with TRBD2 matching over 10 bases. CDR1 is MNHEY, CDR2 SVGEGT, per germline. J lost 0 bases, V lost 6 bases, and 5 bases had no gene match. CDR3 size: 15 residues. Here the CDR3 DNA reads TGTGCCAGCAGCCCGGGACTAGCGAACTCCTACGAGCAGTACTTC. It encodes CASSPGLANSYEQYF.

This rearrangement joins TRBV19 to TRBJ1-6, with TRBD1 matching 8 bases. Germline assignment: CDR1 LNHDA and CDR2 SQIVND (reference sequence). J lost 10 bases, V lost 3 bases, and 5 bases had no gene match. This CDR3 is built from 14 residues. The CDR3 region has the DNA TGTGCCAGTAGTATCAGCAGGGACAGGTCACCCCTCCACTTT. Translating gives CASSISRDRSPLHF.

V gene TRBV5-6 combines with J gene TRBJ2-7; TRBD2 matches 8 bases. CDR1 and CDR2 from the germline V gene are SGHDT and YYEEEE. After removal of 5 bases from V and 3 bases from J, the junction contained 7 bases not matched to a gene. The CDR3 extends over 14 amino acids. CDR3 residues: CASRVSGGNYEQYF. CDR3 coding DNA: TGTGCCAGCAGAGTCTCGGGGGGGAACTACGAGCAGTACTTC.

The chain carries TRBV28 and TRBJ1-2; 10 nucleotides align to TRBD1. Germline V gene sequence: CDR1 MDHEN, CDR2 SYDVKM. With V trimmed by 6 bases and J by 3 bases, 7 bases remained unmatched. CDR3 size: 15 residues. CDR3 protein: CASRTTGGRHYGYTF. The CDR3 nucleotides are TGTGCCAGCAGGACGACAGGGGGCCGACACTATGGCTACACCTTC.

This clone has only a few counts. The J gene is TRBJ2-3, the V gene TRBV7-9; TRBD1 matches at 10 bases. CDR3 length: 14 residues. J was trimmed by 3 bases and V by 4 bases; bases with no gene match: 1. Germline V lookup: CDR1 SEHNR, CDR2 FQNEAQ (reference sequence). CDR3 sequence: CASSWGQGTDTQYF. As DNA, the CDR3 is TGTGCCAGCAGCTGGGGACAGGGGACAGATACGCAGTATTTT.

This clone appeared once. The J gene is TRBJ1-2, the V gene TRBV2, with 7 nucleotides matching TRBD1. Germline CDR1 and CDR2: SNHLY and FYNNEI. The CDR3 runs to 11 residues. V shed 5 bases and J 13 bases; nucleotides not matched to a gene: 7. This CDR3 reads CASSMNRGFTF. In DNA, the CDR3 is TGTGCCAGCAGTATGAACAGGGGATTCACCTTC.

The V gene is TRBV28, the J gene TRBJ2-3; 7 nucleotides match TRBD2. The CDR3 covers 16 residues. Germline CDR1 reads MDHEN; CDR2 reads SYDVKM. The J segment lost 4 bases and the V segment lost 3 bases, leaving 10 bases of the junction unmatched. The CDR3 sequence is CASSFWGRASADTQYF. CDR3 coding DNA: TGTGCCAGCAGTTTTTGGGGGAGGGCGTCCGCAGATACGCAGTATTTT.

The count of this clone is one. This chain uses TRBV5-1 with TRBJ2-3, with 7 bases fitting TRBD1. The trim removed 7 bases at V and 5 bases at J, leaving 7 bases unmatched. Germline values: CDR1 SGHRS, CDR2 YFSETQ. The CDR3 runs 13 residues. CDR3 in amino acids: CASSTAGGDTQYF. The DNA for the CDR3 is TGCGCCAGCTCAACTGCAGGGGGAGATACGCAGTATTTT.